The rows below give T cell receptor beta chains drawn from one sample of a study of T-cell memory formation after mild COVID-19. TCRdb recomputed calls from the 5' RACE reads with MiXCR, one row per CDR3 protein. The data contain about 500,000 distinct CDR3 sequences, roughly 21% of them singletons. The source material was PBMCs or a T cell subset sorted from them (not recorded which). These TCRs come from an adult woman who had mild COVID-19 (a few samples of this study predate the infection). Cell type and time point are not known. Each CDR3 is given with its conserved first and last residue. The order of the fields is V gene, CDR3 protein.

V gene: TRBV9; CDR3 protein: CASSVSSDSDYGYTF
V gene: TRBV7-2; CDR3 protein: CASSPGGTYNEQFF
V gene: TRBV7-3; CDR3 protein: CASSPDRRSCYGYTF
V gene: TRBV12-3/TRBV12-4; CDR3 protein: CASSPLELTGKEDEQYF
V gene: TRBV12-3/TRBV12-4; CDR3 protein: CASSFGHGGETQYF
V gene: TRBV12-3/TRBV12-4; CDR3 protein: CASSLGVGCTF
V gene: TRBV7-3; CDR3 protein: CASSLLSGRAPYNEQFF
V gene: TRBV5-5; CDR3 protein: CASSLDRGLETQYF
V gene: TRBV6-6; CDR3 protein: CASINQGYTGELFF
V gene: TRBV7-9; CDR3 protein: CASSPNSGSSYEQYF
V gene: TRBV20-1; CDR3 protein: CSAPGTSGTYEQYF
V gene: TRBV12-3/TRBV12-4; CDR3 protein: CASSTVSREQYF
V gene: TRBV11-2; CDR3 protein: CASSLDRAGEAFF
V gene: TRBV7-6; CDR3 protein: CASNLGTVGDTQYF
V gene: TRBV5-6; CDR3 protein: CASSSGGQVYNEQFF
V gene: TRBV7-9; CDR3 protein: CASSPGYNQPQHF
V gene: TRBV12-3/TRBV12-4; CDR3 protein: CASTLRGLSEAFF
V gene: TRBV29-1; CDR3 protein: CSVGMVPGTSGITDTQYF
V gene: TRBV5-1; CDR3 protein: CASSLASRQGTDTQYF
V gene: TRBV29-1; CDR3 protein: CSVRTASKTQYF
V gene: TRBV25-1; CDR3 protein: CASSEGGGTNEKLFF
V gene: TRBV7-9; CDR3 protein: CASSPPTSGLWDEQFF
V gene: TRBV30; CDR3 protein: CAWSLGQGRSIYF
V gene: TRBV11-2; CDR3 protein: CASSLQGQIGDYGYTF
V gene: TRBV29-1; CDR3 protein: CSPCPATGVAQETQYF
V gene: TRBV6-5; CDR3 protein: CASSYPGAVTEAFF
V gene: TRBV10-3; CDR3 protein: CAISARTYEQYF
V gene: TRBV29-1; CDR3 protein: CSVERGQGDYEQYF
V gene: TRBV24-1; CDR3 protein: CATIRTGECGDTQYF
V gene: TRBV7-8; CDR3 protein: CASRDRDNWYEQYF
V gene: TRBV7-9; CDR3 protein: CASSSGGNYNEQFF
V gene: TRBV11-2; CDR3 protein: CASSSERDYHPWETQYF
V gene: TRBV5-1; CDR3 protein: CASSSRPGTGYSSYNEQFF
V gene: TRBV29-1; CDR3 protein: CSVEGAEVGETQYF
V gene: TRBV20-1; CDR3 protein: CSASSGGNYNEQFF
V gene: TRBV28; CDR3 protein: CASTAAGGGYEQFF
V gene: TRBV12-3/TRBV12-4; CDR3 protein: CASSRRGLGYTEAFF
V gene: TRBV2; CDR3 protein: CASGPQLNQPQHF
V gene: TRBV29-1; CDR3 protein: CSATDRPWDTEAFF
V gene: TRBV7-9; CDR3 protein: CASSPDSGQARNYGYTF
V gene: TRBV27; CDR3 protein: CASSTKGGYYEQYF
V gene: TRBV12-3/TRBV12-4; CDR3 protein: CASSSRGLLMNTEAFF
V gene: TRBV5-6; CDR3 protein: CASSAYLARDTDTQYF
V gene: TRBV10-3; CDR3 protein: CAISERGTYGYTF
V gene: TRBV4-3; CDR3 protein: CASSVRDGSYEQYF
V gene: TRBV9; CDR3 protein: CASSVSSGTATYEQYF
V gene: TRBV4-1; CDR3 protein: CASSQEKGSGDRWYNEQFF
V gene: TRBV3-1; CDR3 protein: CASSFYSGLSYNEQFF
V gene: TRBV7-2; CDR3 protein: CASSPPDRVGPQYF
V gene: TRBV5-6; CDR3 protein: CASTLGRGRSTEAFF
V gene: TRBV20-1; CDR3 protein: CSARGLAGGLTGELFF
V gene: TRBV6-5; CDR3 protein: CASSYSNRGQNYGYTF
V gene: TRBV19; CDR3 protein: CASTRGALNTGELFF